The clone carrying this T cell receptor (beta chain) was seen more than once but under ten times. Its antigen is undetermined. This sample was included in a study of T cells in Graves' hyperthyroidism and ophthalmopathy. Study-level findings and limits: Model output signaled ophthalmopathy a median approximately six months ahead of onset.

The length of the CDR3 is 14 residues. V dropped 0 bases and J dropped 5 bases, with 11 bases sitting between them. The germline CDR1 and CDR2 sequences are SGDLS and YYNGEE. Amplified regions were TCR beta CDR3 sequences from RNA transcripts. HTBI primers were employed in a first-round RT-PCR of the TCR CDR3. TCRdb called the multiplex PCR reads again in MiXCR, with one record for every CDR3 protein. The table has under 650,000 distinct CDR3 sequences, 15% to 20% seen once. The chain employs TRBV9 and TRBJ2-5; D gene ambiguous. The material sequenced was blood. The clonotype was recovered from a woman in her thirties with Graves' hyperthyroidism. The CDR3 nucleotides are TGTGCCAGCAGCGTAGACTGGTCGTGGGAGACCCAGTACTTC. Protein product: CASSVDWSWETQYF.